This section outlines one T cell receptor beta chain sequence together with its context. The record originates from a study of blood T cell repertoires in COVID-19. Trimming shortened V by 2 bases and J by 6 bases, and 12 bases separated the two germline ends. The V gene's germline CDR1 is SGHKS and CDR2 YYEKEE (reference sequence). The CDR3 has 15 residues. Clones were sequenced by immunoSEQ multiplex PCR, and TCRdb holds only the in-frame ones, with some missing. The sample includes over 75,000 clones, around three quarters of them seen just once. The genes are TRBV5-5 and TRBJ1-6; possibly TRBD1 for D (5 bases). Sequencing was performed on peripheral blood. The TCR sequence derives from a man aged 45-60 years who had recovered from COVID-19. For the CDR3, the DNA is TGTGCCAGCAGCTTCGTCGGGGGAACTAATTCACCCCTCCACTTT. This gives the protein CASSFVGGTNSPLHF. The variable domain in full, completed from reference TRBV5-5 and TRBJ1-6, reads DAGVTQSPTHLIKTRGQQVTLRCSPISGHKSVSWYQQVLGQGPQFIFQYYEKEERGRGNFPDRFSARQFPNYSSELNVNALLLGDSALYLCASSFVGGTNSPLHFGNGTRLTVT.